This section outlines one T cell receptor (beta chain) sequence together with its context. Its antigen remains unknown. Libraries were prepared by immunoSEQ multiplex PCR; TCRdb keeps only in-frame clonotypes and omits some of them. The sample yields roughly 61,000 clones, roughly 90% seen once. The CDR3 runs to 14 residues. The trim removed 6 bases at V and 0 bases at J, leaving 2 bases unmatched. CDR1 is ENHRY and CDR2 is SYGVKD in the germline V gene. Patients who had autoimmune disease history or got systemic immunosuppression were left out. This sample is part of a study of OX40 agonist ivuxolimab in advanced cancers. The study, taken as a whole, reports: Part of the nonresponder group also had normalized T-cell clonal expansion that was low.

Sequenced material: CD4+ or CD8+ T cells sorted from blood, taken in a trial of the OX40 agonist ivuxolimab. The source of this sequence is an adult with an advanced solid tumor such as melanoma, head and neck, liver or kidney cancer. The rearrangement uses TRBV10-3 and TRBJ1-3; 7 nucleotides line up with TRBD1. This CDR3 is CAIRRQGSGNTIYF. CDR3 nucleotides: TGTGCCATCAGAAGACAGGGCTCTGGAAACACCATATATTTT.